In this sample, the clone carrying this T cell receptor (beta chain) turned up a few times. TCRdb used MiXCR to reprocess the RT-PCR reads, holding one entry per CDR3 protein. This sample has approximately 170,000 distinct CDR3 sequences, with approximately 14% found just once. Germline CDR1 is SQVTM and CDR2 is ANQGSEA. The CDR3 consists of 13 residues. The J segment lost 2 bases and the V segment lost 5 bases, leaving 3 bases of the junction unmatched. These data belong to a study of response to subunit inactivated influenza vaccine. This sequence was found in a man aged 50-59 years who received an inactivated influenza vaccine. The chain has TRBV29-1 and TRBJ2-7; 10 bases line up with TRBD1. The input for sequencing was CD8+ T cells sorted from PBMCs, taken about 5 days after vaccination. The CDR3 nucleotides read TGCAGCGTTAGGGGGACAGGGGCCTACGAGCAGTACTTC. It is translated as CSVRGTGAYEQYF.